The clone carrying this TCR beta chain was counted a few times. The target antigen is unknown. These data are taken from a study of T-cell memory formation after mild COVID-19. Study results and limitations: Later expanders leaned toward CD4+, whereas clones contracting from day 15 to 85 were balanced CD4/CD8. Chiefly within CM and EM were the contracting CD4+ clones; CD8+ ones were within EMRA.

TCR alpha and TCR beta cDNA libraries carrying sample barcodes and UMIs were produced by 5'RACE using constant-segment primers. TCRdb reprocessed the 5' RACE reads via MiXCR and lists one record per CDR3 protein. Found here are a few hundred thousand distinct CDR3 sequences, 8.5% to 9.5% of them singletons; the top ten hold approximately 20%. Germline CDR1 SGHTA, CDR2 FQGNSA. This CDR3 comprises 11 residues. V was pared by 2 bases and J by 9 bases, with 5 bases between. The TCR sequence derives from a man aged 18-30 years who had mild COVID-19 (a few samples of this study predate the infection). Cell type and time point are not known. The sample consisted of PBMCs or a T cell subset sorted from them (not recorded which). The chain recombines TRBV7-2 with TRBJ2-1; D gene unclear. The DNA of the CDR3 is TGTGCCAGCAGCTTAAGGCCTGAGCAGTTCTTC. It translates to CASSLRPEQFF. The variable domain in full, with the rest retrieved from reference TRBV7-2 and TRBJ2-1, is GAGVSQSPSNKVTEKGKDVELRCDPISGHTALYWYRQSLGQGLEFLIYFQGNSAPDKSGLPSDRFSAERTGGSVSTLTIQRTQQEDSAVYLCASSLRPEQFFGPGTRLTVL.